The entry below gives a single T cell receptor beta chain sequence along with its context. Its antigen is currently unknown. The record originates from a study of cytomegalovirus exposure and HLA in healthy donors. Points from the study as a whole: In an earlier analysis, most TCR beta V segments were productive about 87% or about 30% of the time. Some TCR beta chains (roughly 160 of them) were listed as cytomegalovirus-associated.

From germline, CDR1 is MNHNY and CDR2 SVGAGI (reference sequence). This CDR3 is built from 14 residues. The V end lost 2 bases, the J end lost 6 bases, and 13 bases lay between the germline ends. It was with 60 Vbeta and 13 Jbeta primers that the PCR ran. TCRdb's copy holds only in-frame clones and misses some; the assay was immunoSEQ multiplex PCR. The sample holds over 45,000 clones; 65% to 90% are singletons and the top ten take roughly 4.5%. Sequencing was carried out using PBMCs. The chain links TRBV6-6 to TRBJ1-2, with D hard to call. This clonotype was obtained from a man aged 25-45 years in good health and CMV-seronegative. CDR3 in DNA: TGTGCCAGCAGTTACATGGTGGAGTCGGATGGCTACACCTTC. It translates to CASSYMVESDGYTF.